The subject of this entry is one T cell receptor (beta chain). The target antigen is unknown. 60 Vbeta and 13 Jbeta primers were used in PCR. Clones were read by immunoSEQ multiplex PCR, and TCRdb kept only the in-frame ones, dropping some. The sample consists of 100,000 or so clones, roughly 76% of them appearing once. V was trimmed by 3 bases and J by 2 bases, leaving 9 bases between them. The germline V gene encodes CDR1 SGHTA and CDR2 FQGNSA. The CDR3 totals 14 residues. These data are taken from a study of cytomegalovirus exposure and HLA in healthy donors. Study in general: In an earlier analysis, around 120 million unique TCR beta sequences were found from approximately 170 million T cells.

Study-level points and caveats: Associated with HLA alleles at 0.05 false discovery rate in a later analysis were about 17,000 TCR beta sequences. A highly shared variant cluster was judged a likely technical artifact. Among CMV-associated TCR beta chains, most appeared HLA-restricted in a later analysis.

The genes are TRBV7-2 and TRBJ2-3, with D tentatively TRBD2 (5 bases). The material sequenced was PBMCs. The source of this sequence is a man aged 25 to 45 in good health and CMV-seropositive. The CDR3, as DNA: TGTGCCAGCAGCTTCGACTACACCACAGATACGCAGTATTTT. Translation gives CASSFDYTTDTQYF. The complete variable domain, with remaining parts taken from reference TRBV7-2 and TRBJ2-3, reads GAGVSQSPSNKVTEKGKDVELRCDPISGHTALYWYRQSLGQGLEFLIYFQGNSAPDKSGLPSDRFSAERTGGSVSTLTIQRTQQEDSAVYLCASSFDYTTDTQYFGPGTRLTVL.